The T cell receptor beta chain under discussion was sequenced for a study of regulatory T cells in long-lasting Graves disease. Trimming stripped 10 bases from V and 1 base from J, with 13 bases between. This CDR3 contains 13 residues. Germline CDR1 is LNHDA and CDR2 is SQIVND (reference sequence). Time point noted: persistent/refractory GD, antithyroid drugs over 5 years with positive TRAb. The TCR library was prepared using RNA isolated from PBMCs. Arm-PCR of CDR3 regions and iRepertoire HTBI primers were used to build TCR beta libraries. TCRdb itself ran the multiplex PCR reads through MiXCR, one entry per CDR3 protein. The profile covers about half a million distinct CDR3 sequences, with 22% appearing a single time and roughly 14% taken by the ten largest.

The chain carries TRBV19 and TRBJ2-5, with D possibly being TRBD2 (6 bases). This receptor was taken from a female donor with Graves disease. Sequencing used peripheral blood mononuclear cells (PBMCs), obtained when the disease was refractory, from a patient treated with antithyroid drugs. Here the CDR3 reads CATREVFQETQYF. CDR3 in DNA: TGTGCCACCAGGGAGGTTTTCCAAGAGACCCAGTACTTC.